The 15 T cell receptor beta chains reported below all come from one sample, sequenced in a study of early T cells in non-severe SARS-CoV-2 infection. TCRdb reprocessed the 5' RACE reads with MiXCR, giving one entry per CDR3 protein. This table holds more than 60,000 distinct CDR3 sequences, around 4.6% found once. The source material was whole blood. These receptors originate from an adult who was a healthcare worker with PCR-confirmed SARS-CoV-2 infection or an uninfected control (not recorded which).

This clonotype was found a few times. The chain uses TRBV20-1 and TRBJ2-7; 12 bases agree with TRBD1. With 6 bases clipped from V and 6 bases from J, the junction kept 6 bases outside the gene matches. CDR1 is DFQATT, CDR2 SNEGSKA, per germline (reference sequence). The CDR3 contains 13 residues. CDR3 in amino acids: CSAPGTGGAEQYF. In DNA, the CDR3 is TGCAGTGCCCCCGGGACAGGGGGCGCCGAGCAGTACTTC.

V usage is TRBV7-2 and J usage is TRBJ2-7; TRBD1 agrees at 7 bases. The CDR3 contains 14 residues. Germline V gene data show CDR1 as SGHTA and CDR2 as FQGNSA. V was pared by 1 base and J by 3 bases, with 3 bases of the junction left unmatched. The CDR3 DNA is TGTGCCAGCAGCTTAGTGGGACAGATCTACGAGCAGTACTTC. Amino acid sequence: CASSLVGQIYEQYF.

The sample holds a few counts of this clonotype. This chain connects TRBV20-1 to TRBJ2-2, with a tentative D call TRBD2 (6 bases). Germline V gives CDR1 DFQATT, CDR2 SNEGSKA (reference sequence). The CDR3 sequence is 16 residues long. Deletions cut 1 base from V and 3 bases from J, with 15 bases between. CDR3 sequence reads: CSARGLVGSHTGELFF. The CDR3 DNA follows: TGCAGTGCTAGAGGACTAGTCGGCTCTCACACCGGGGAGCTGTTTTTT.

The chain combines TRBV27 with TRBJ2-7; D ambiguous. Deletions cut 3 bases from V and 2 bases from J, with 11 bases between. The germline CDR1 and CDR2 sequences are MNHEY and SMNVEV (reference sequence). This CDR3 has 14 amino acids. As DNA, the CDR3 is TGTGCCAGCAGTTTTAGCAGTAAAGCCTACGAGCAGTACTTC. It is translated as CASSFSSKAYEQYF.

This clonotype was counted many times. The CDR3 loop reads CSARGVLADSPLHF. CDR3 sequence (DNA): TGCAGTGCTAGGGGGGTTTTAGCGGATTCACCCCTCCACTTT. This chain links TRBV20-1 with TRBJ1-6, with D tentatively TRBD1 (5 bases). This CDR3 contains 14 residues. With 3 bases removed from V and 8 bases from J, the gap between germline ends came to 14 bases. CDR1 is DFQATT and CDR2 is SNEGSKA in the germline V gene (reference sequence).

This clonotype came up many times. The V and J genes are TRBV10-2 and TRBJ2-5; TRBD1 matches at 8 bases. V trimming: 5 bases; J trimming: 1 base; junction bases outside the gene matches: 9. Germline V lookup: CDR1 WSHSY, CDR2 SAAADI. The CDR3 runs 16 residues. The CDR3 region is CASSTPDRAGQETQYF. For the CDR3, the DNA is TGCGCCAGCAGTACGCCGGACAGGGCCGGCCAAGAGACCCAGTACTTC.

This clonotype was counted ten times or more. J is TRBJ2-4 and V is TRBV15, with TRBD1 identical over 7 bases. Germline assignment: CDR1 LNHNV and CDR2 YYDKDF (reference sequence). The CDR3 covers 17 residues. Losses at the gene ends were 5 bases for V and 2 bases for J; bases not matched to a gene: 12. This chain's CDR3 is CATSEIEGARTKNIQYF. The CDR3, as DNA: TGTGCCACCAGCGAGATCGAGGGGGCGAGGACCAAAAACATTCAGTACTTC.

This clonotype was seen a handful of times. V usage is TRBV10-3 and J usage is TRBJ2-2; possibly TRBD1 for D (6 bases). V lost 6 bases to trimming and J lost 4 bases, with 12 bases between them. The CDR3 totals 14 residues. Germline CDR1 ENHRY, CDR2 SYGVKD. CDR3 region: CAIRVQGGTGELFF. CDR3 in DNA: TGTGCCATCAGAGTACAGGGCGGCACCGGGGAGCTGTTTTTT.

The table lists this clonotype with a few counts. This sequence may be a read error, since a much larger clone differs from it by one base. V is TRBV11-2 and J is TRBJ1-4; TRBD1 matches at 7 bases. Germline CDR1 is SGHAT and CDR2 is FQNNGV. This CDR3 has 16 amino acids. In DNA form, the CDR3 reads TGTGCCAACAGCCACCGGGACAGTGCAACTAATGAAAAACTGTTTTTT. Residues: CANSHRDSATNEKLFF.

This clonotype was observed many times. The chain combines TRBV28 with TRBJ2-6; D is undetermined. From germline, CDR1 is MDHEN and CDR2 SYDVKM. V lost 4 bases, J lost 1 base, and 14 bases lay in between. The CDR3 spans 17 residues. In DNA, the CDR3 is TGTGCCAGCAGTTCCAACTCCGGAGCGTCTGGGGCCAACGTCCTGACTTTC. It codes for CASSSNSGASGANVLTF.

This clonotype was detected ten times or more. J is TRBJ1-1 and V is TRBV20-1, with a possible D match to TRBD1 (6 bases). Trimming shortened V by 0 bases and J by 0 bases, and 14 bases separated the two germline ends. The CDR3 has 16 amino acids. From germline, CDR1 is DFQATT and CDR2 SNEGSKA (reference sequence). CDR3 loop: CSARDLGTPMNTEAFF. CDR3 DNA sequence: TGCAGTGCTAGAGATCTAGGGACACCGATGAACACTGAAGCTTTCTTT.

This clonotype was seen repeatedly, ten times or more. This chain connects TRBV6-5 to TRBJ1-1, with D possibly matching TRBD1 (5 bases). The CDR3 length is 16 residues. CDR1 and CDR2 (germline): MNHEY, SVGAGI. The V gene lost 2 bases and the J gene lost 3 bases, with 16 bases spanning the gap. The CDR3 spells CASSYTGGRGDTEAFF. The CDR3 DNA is TGTGCCAGCAGTTACACTGGGGGACGGGGGGACACTGAAGCTTTCTTT.

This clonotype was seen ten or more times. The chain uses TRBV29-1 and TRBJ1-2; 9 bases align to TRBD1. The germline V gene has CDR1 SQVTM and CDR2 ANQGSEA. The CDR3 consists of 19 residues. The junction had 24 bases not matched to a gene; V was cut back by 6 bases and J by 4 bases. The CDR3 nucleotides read TGCAGCGTACCCGACTTGAAGCGCCAAGGGGACAGGGACTTCTATGGCTACACCTTC. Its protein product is CSVPDLKRQGDRDFYGYTF.

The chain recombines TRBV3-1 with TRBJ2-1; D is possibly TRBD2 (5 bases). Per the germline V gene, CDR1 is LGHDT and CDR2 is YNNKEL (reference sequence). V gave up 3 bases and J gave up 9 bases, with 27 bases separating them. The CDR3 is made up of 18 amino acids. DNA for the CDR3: TGTGCCAGCAGCCATGGCTTCGAAGCGGTCCCTGGGCGCGGTGAGCAGTTCTTC. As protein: CASSHGFEAVPGRGEQFF.

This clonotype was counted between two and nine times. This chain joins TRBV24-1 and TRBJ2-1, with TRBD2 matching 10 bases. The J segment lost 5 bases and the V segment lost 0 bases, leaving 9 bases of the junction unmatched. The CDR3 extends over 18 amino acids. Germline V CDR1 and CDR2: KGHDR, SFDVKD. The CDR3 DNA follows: TGTGCCACCAGTGATTTGCCTAGGACTAGCGGAGGAGACAATGAGCAGTTCTTC. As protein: CATSDLPRTSGGDNEQFF.